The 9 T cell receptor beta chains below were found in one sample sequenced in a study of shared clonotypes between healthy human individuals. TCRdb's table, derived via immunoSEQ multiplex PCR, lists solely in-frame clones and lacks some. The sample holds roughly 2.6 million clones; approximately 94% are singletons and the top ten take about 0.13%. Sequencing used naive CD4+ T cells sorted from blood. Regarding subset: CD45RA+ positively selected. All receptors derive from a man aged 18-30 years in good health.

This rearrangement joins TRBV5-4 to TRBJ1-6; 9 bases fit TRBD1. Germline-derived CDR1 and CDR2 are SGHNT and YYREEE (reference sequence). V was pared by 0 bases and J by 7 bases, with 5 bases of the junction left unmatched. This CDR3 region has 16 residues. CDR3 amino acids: CASSLAMGQGNSPLHF. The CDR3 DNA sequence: TGTGCCAGCAGCTTGGCGATGGGACAGGGAAATTCACCCCTCCACTTT. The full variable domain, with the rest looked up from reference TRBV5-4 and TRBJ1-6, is ETGVTQSPTHLIKTRGQQVTLRCSSQSGHNTVSWYQQALGQGPQFIFQYYREEENGRGNFPPRFSGLQFPNYSSELNVNALELDDSALYLCASSLAMGQGNSPLHFGNGTRLTVT.

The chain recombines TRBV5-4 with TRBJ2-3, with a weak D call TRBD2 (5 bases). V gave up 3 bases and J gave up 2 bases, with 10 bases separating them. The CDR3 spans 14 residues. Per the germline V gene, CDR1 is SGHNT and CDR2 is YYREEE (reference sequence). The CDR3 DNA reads TGTGCCAGCAGCTCTGGACTCCTCACAGATACGCAGTATTTT. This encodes CASSSGLLTDTQYF.

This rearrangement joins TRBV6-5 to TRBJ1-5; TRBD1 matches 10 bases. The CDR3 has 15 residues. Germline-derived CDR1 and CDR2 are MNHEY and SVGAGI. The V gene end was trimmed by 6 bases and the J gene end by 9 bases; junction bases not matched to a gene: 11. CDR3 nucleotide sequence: TGTGCCAGCAGCTCCGGACAGGGGGGGGGAGGGCCCCAGCATTTT. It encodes CASSSGQGGGGPQHF.

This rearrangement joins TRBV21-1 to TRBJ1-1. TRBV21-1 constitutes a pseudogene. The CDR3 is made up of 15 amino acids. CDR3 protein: CASSKGKAGYTEAFF. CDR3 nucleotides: TGTGCCAGCAGCAAAGGGAAGGCCGGGTACACTGAAGCTTTCTTT.

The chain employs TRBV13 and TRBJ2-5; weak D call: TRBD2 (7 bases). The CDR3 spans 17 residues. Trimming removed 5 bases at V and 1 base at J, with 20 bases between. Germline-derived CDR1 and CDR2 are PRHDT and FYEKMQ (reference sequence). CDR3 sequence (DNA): TGTGCCAGCAGCCTCCATCGGGGGGCGGATATCCAAGAGACCCAGTACTTC. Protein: CASSLHRGADIQETQYF.

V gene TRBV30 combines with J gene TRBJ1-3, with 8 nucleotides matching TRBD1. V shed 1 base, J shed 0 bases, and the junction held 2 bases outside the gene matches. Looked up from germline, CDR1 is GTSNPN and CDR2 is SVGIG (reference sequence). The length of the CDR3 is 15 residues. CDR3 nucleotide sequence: TGTGCCTGGAGTGGAGACAGGGGCTCTGGAAACACCATATATTTT. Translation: CAWSGDRGSGNTIYF.

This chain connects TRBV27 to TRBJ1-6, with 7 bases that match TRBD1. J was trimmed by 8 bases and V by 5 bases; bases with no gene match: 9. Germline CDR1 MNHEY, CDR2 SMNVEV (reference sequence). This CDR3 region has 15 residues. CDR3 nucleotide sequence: TGTGCCAGCAGTCCAACGACAGGGTCTGATTCACCCCTCCACTTT. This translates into CASSPTTGSDSPLHF.

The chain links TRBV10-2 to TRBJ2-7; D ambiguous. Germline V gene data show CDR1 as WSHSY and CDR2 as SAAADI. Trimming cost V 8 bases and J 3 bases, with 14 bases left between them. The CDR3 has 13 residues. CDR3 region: CASEGKGHYEQYF. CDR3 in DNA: TGCGCCAGCGAAGGGAAGGGCCACTACGAGCAGTACTTC.

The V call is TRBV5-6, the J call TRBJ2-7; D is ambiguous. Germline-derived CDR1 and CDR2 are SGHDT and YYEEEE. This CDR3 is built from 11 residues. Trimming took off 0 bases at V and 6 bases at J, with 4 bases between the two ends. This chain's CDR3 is CASSLEAEQYF. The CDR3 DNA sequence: TGTGCCAGCAGCTTGGAGGCCGAGCAGTACTTC. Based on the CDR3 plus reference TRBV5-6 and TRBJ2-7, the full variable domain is DAGVTQSPTHLIKTRGQQVTLRCSPKSGHDTVSWYQQALGQGPQFIFQYYEEEERQRGNFPDRFSGHQFPNYSSELNVNALLLGDSALYLCASSLEAEQYFGPGTRLTVT.